This T cell receptor beta chain comes out of a study of T cells in Graves' hyperthyroidism and ophthalmopathy. This clonotype has a handful of counts. This CDR3 spans 12 amino acids. Germline CDR1 SGHRS, CDR2 YFSETQ. The V gene lost 0 bases and the J gene lost 6 bases, with 3 bases spanning the gap. Amplification of TCR beta CDR3 regions used RNA as the template. First-round RT-PCR targeting the TCR CDR3 was performed with the HTBI primer set. TCRdb called the multiplex PCR reads again in MiXCR, with one record for every CDR3 protein. The profile shows about 300,000 distinct CDR3 sequences, around a fifth of them singletons.

The sample comprised blood. The V call is TRBV5-1, the J call TRBJ1-4; D gene unclear. The clonotype was recovered from a man between 45 and 60 years old with Graves' ophthalmopathy. The CDR3 DNA follows: TGCGCCAGCAGCTTGGATGATGAAAAACTGTTTTTT. Its translation is CASSLDDEKLFF.